Below, 9 T cell receptor beta chains from the same sample are listed, as sequenced in a study of shared clonotypes between healthy human individuals. Produced via immunoSEQ multiplex PCR; TCRdb's table is partial and in-frame only. The sample lists fewer than 1.4 million clones; about 80% were seen once. The specimen was memory CD4+ T cells from PBMCs. The subset was: CD45RA-negative fraction. The source is a man between 18 and 29 years old in good health. Some clones in this sample may be carry-over from other donors' samples.

V and J are TRBV11-2 and TRBJ2-2; D is possibly TRBD1 (5 bases). The CDR3 totals 15 residues. Trimming pared 0 bases from V and 5 bases from J, leaving 10 bases between. Germline values: CDR1 SGHAT, CDR2 FQNNGV. The CDR3 DNA follows: TGTGCCAGCAGCTTAGACAGGGTGGAGACCGGGGAGCTGTTTTTT. It is translated as CASSLDRVETGELFF. The full variable domain, completed using reference TRBV11-2 and TRBJ2-2, is EAGVAQSPRYKIIEKRQSVAFWCNPISGHATLYWYQQILGQGPKLLIQFQNNGVVDDSQLPKDRFSAERLKGVDSTLKIQPAKLEDSAVYLCASSLDRVETGELFFGEGSRLTVL.

The CDR3 DNA sequence: TGTGCCAGCAGCCTCGACGGCTCCTCTGGAAACACCATATATTTT. Encoded protein: CASSLDGSSGNTIYF. This chain uses TRBV7-3 with TRBJ1-3; the D is unclear. Per the germline V gene, CDR1 is SGHTA and CDR2 is FQGTGA. V shed 5 bases and J shed 0 bases, with 11 bases lying between them. This CDR3 is built from 15 residues.

This clone was seen once. Since a much larger clone is just one base distant, this may be a read error. The chain recombines TRBV5-3 with TRBJ1-1, with D possibly being TRBD1 (6 bases). TRBV5-3 is identified as an open reading frame with a role that is uncertain. The CDR3 totals 14 residues. The CDR3 nucleotides read TGTGCCAGCAGCTTAGACAGGATGAACACTGAAGCTTTCTTT. It is translated as CASSLDRMNTEAFF.

The rearrangement uses TRBV7-9 and TRBJ2-6, with D maybe TRBD1 (6 bases). Germline CDR1 is SEHNR and CDR2 is FQNEAQ (reference sequence). Trimming left V 6 bases short and J 4 bases short, with 19 bases between. The length of the CDR3 is 17 residues. CDR3 DNA sequence: TGTGCCAGCAGTTCCAACTCCGGGACACAGGGGGCCAACGTCCTGACTTTC. It encodes CASSSNSGTQGANVLTF.

This rearrangement joins TRBV9 to TRBJ2-7, with D possibly TRBD2 on 6 matching bases. This CDR3 is built from 15 residues. With 0 bases removed from V and 2 bases from J, the gap between germline ends came to 12 bases. CDR1 is SGDLS, CDR2 YYNGEE, per germline. DNA for the CDR3: TGTGCCAGCAGCGTAGGACTAGTAGGCGCCTACGAGCAGTACTTC. Translation: CASSVGLVGAYEQYF.

The chain links TRBV5-1 to TRBJ2-7, with 9 positions matching TRBD2. The CDR3 covers 16 residues. V dropped 5 bases and J dropped 5; count of bases not matched to a gene: 14. Germline CDR1 is SGHRS and CDR2 is YFSETQ. CDR3 in DNA: TGCGCCAGCAGTCAGCGGGAGGCGTCAGGGGTAAACGAGCAGTACTTC. Amino acid sequence: CASSQREASGVNEQYF.

The chain employs TRBV7-2 and TRBJ2-7; TRBD2 might be the D (6 bases). Per germline, CDR1 SGHTA and CDR2 FQGNSA. V was trimmed by 8 bases and J by 3 bases, leaving 14 bases between them. The CDR3 has 13 residues. The CDR3 loop is CASGRSDDYEQYF. The CDR3 DNA is TGTGCCAGCGGGAGGTCGGACGACTACGAGCAGTACTTC.

This clone was observed a few times. This chain connects TRBV5-4 to TRBJ2-7, with TRBD2 matching 12 bases. The J segment lost 5 bases and the V segment lost 0 bases, leaving 3 bases of the junction unmatched. The CDR3 has 15 amino acids. Per germline, CDR1 SGHNT and CDR2 YYREEE (reference sequence). CDR3 DNA: TGTGCCAGCAGCTTGGCTAGCGGGAGGGCCCACGAGCAGTACTTC. Protein product: CASSLASGRAHEQYF.

The chain joins TRBV5-1 to TRBJ2-3, with D perhaps being TRBD1 or TRBD2 (5 bases each). CDR1 is SGHRS, CDR2 YFSETQ, per germline. The V and J ends lost 1 base and 6 bases respectively, with 15 bases between them. The CDR3 totals 15 residues. CDR3 sequence reads: CASSLFALEGDTQYF. The DNA for the CDR3 is TGCGCCAGCAGCTTGTTCGCCCTTGAGGGGGATACGCAGTATTTT.